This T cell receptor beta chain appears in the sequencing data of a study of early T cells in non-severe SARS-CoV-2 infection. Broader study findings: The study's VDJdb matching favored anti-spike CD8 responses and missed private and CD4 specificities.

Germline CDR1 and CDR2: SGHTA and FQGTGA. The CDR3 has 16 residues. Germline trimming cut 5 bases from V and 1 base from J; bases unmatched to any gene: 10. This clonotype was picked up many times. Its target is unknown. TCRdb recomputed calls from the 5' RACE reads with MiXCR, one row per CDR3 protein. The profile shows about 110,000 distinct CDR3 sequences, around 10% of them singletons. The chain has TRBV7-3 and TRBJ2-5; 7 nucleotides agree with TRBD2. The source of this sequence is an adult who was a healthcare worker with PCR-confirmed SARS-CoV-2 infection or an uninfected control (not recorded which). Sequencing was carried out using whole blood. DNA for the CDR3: TGTGCCAGCAGCCTATCCGGGGTAGCGGGCCAAGAGACCCAGTACTTC. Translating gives CASSLSGVAGQETQYF.